This record concerns one T cell receptor beta chain sequence. This clone has a handful of counts. Its recognized antigen is unknown. No much larger clonotype is one base removed from it; base qualities were not supplied. This specimen belongs to a study of T cell responses to AZD1222 COVID-19 vaccine (dated by TCRdb to about 2021). About the investigation overall: A total of approximately 240 trial participants underwent TCR sequencing, of whom more than 200 had received two doses of AZD1222 and roughly 26 had received two doses of the MenACWY control vaccine. Trial participants were enrolled by age into 18-55, 56-69 and 70-plus year subgroups, with 148, 28 and 57 TCR-sequenced participants respectively.

The sample's time point, from its label and the paper: baseline before first vaccination. The label giving this sample's treatment or condition can be read as: meningococcal conjugate vaccine given as trial control. Vaccinee samples came from UK trials COV001 and COV002, including a single-blind randomized controlled phase 2/3 trial of AZD1222 (ChAdOx1 nCoV-19) in healthy adults. Trial participant PBMC samples were collected at day 0 and day 28 after the second dose for TCRbeta chain sequencing. V loses 1 base, J loses 5 bases, and the germline ends lie 17 bases apart. CDR1 and CDR2 are read off the germline V gene (reference sequence) as LGHDT and YNNKEL. The CDR3 has 17 amino acids, counting the end cysteine and phenylalanine. Only CDR3 DNA remains: 51 bases, in frame from the first base. The CDR3 regions of human TCRbeta chains were analyzed by immunosequencing. Concerning the study's data processing: TCRs in the repertoires were compared against a reference library of SARS-CoV-2-specific TCRs that had been generated with the MIRA antigen-specificity platform. Breadth was defined as the fraction of unique TCRs that were SARS-CoV-2-associated, and depth was defined as the fraction of total T cells that were SARS-CoV-2-associated. Using the MIRA data, each spike-specific TCR was assigned both to the spike region to which the TCR was reactive and to a CD4 or CD8 class. Log10-transformed breadth and depth values were compared by one-way ANOVA with Sidak's multiple comparisons tests. TCRdb mirrors the immuneACCESS table, restricted to in-frame sequences. Some clones are absent from its copies; in checked studies, under half trace to an unresolved V gene, and the reason for the others is unknown. Clone size and the V and J calls come from that table; the DNA yielded D and trimming. The table for this sample lists approximately 94,000 clones; around 87% of them were counted only once. Of the sample, 4% to 4.5% is held by the ten largest clones.

What the research found in general, with its limitations: Spike-specific TCR breadth and depth rose significantly after two AZD1222 doses compared with day 0 and with MenACWY recipients. Epitopes outside the regions mutated in the B.1.351 and B.1.1.7 variants were reportedly recognized by nearly half of the unique spike-specific TCRs. CD4 TCRs associated with the vaccine covered the entire spike protein, and the dominant responses were in regions 160-218 and 743-854. The 56-69-year group was small, and its depth increase did not reach significance, likely because of low power. Participants were mostly white British and included more females than males, and it was suggested by the authors that clonal diversity may have been underestimated. Conclusions about previously exposed vaccinees are limited because only 5 or 6 AZD1222 recipients were SARS-CoV-2 seropositive at baseline. No day 14 peak-response samples were available, so repertoires were characterized only after the peak T cell response.

The rearrangement combines TRBV3-1 (or the pseudogene TRBV3-2) with TRBJ2-2; TRBD2 is perhaps the D gene, given 5 matching bases. Sequencing was performed on peripheral blood, taken on day 0 of MenACWY control vaccination. The TCR sequence derives from an adult in good health. The CDR3 protein: CASSQVYRRRGTGELFF. The DNA is TGTGCCAGCAGCCAAGTCTATCGGAGGAGAGGAACCGGGGAGCTGTTTTTT.